This T cell receptor beta chain appears in the sequencing data of a study of graft-versus-host responses after intestinal transplantation. Across the whole study: Transplant recipients had multivisceral, liver-intestinal, or isolated intestinal grafts. Every recipient underwent anti-thymocyte globulin induction, then tacrolimus and steroids for roughly 3 years.

Overall study findings and caveats: Analysis identified GvH clones in recipient marrow, with some appearing first in ileum or blood. Declines in HvG clones occurring early post-transplant were associated with peak circulating GvH clone levels.

Only in-frame clones appear in the TCRdb table, and some are missing; sequencing was by immunoSEQ multiplex PCR. The repertoire includes fewer than 120,000 clones, 90% to 95% of them detected once, and roughly 0.5% sits in the top ten. Germline V gene data show CDR1 as LNHNV and CDR2 as YYDKDF (reference sequence). V was shortened by 2 bases and J by 1 base, with 15 bases between the two germline ends. The CDR3 is 17 amino acids. To note about this clone: Its antigen is as yet unknown.

The source of this sequence is a human donor who received an intestinal transplant. Sequences were derived from unstimulated CD8+ T cells sorted from spleen or lymph node cells, sampled before intestinal transplant. This rearrangement joins TRBV15 to TRBJ2-4, with D unresolved. DNA of the CDR3: TGTGCCACCAGCAGATATGTAGGGTTATGGGCCAAAAACATTCAGTACTTC. It yields the protein CATSRYVGLWAKNIQYF.